One T cell receptor (beta chain) is described in this entry. Its specificity is unknown. The data were obtained in a study of OX40 agonist ivuxolimab in advanced cancers. Germline V lookup: CDR1 SGHDN, CDR2 FVKESK. This CDR3 is built from 15 residues. Autoimmune disease history or systemic immunosuppression meant exclusion. Study findings and constraints: At 0.1 to 3.0 mg/kg, clonal expansion of CD4+ and CD8+ blood T cells had occurred by week 6.

The table came from immunoSEQ multiplex PCR; TCRdb's copy has only in-frame clones and leaves some out. The table includes about 95,000 clones, approximately 85% detected once. Sequences were derived from CD4+ or CD8+ T cells sorted from blood, sampled in a trial of the OX40 agonist ivuxolimab. The V gene is TRBV14, the J gene TRBJ2-5, with D perhaps matching TRBD1 or TRBD2 (6 bases each). With the DNA end fitting TRBJ2-7 better, the J assignment may be wrong. The clonotype comes from an adult with an advanced solid tumor such as melanoma, head and neck, liver or kidney cancer. CDR3 coding DNA: TGTGCCAGCAGCCAGGGACACGGGAGCTCCTACGAGCAGTACTTC. Protein product: CASSQGHGSSYEQYF.